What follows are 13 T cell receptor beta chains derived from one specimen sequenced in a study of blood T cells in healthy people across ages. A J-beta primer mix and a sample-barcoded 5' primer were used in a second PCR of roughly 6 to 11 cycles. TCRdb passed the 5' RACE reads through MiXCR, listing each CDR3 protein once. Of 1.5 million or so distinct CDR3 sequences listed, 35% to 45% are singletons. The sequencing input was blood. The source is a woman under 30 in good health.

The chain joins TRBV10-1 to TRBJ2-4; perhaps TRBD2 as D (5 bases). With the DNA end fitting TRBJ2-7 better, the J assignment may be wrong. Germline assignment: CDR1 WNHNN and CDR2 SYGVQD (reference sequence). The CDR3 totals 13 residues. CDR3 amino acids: CASSGPLVYEQYF. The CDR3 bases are TGCGCCAGCAGTGGCCCACTAGTCTACGAGCAGTACTTC.

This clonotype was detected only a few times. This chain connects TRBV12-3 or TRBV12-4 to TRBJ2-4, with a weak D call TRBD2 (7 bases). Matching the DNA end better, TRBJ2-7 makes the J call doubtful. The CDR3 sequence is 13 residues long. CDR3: CASSRGLPYEQYF. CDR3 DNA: TGTGCCTCGAGCAGGGGACTACCCTACGAGCAGTACTTC.

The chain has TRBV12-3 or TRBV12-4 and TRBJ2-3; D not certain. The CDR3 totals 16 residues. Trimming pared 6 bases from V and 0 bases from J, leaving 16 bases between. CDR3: CASSPPGASSTDTQYF. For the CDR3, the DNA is TGTGCCAGCAGCCCCCCTGGAGCGTCGAGCACAGATACGCAGTATTTT.

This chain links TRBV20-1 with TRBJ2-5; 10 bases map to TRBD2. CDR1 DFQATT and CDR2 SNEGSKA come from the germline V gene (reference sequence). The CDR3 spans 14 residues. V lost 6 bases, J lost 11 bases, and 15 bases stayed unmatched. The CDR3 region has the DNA TGCAGTGCAAGTCTAGCGGGAGTTCCCCGTGGGCAGTACTTC. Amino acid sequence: CSASLAGVPRGQYF.

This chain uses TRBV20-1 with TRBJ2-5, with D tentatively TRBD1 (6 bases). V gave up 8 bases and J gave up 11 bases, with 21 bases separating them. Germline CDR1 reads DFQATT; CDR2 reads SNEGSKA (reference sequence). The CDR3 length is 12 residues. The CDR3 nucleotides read TGCAGTCCCCGGGACACTGACAATGAGCAGTACTTC. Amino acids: CSPRDTDNEQYF.

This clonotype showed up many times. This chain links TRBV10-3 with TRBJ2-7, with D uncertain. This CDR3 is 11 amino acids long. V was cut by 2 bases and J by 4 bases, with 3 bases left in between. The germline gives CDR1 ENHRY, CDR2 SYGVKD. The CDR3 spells CAISEGYEQYF. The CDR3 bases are TGTGCCATCAGTGAGGGGTACGAGCAGTACTTC.

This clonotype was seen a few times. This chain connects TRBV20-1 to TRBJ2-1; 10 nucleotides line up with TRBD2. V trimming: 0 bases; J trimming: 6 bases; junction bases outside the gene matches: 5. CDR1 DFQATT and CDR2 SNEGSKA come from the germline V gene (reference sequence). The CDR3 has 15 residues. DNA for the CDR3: TGCAGTGCTAGAGAAGGGACTAGCGCCTCCAATGAGCAGTTCTTC. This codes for CSAREGTSASNEQFF.

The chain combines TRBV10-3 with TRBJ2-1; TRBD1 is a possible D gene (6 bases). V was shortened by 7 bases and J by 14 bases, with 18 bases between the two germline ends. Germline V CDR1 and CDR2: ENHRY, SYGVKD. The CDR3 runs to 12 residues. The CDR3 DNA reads TGTGCCATCAAAACCGGACAGATGGCGGAGTTCTTC. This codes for CAIKTGQMAEFF.

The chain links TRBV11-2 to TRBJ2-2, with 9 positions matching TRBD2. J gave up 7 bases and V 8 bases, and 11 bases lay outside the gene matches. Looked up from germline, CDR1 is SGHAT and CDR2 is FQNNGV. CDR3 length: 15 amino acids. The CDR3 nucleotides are TGTGCCAGCGGAACGATAGCGGGAGCAGTCGGGGAGCTGTTTTTT. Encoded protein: CASGTIAGAVGELFF.

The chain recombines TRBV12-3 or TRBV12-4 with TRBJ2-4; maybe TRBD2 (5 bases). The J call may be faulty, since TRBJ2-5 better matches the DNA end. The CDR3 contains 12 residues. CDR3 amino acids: CASKASKETQYF. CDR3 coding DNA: TGTGCCAGCAAAGCTAGCAAGGAGACCCAGTACTTC.

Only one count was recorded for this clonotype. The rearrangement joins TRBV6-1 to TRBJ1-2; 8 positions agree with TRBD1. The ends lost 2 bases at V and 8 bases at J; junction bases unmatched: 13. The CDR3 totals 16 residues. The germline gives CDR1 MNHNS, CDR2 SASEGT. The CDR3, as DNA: TGTGCCAGCAGTGAACCCGGTGGTTCCAGGGGGCAAGGCTACACCTTC. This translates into CASSEPGGSRGQGYTF.

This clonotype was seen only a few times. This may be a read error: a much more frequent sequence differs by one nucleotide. DNA for the CDR3: TGTGCCAGCTCACCCGGACTGAACAATGAGCAGTACTTC. Translation: CASSPGLNNEQYF. The chain links TRBV18 to TRBJ2-7; possible D gene TRBD2, 5 bases. The germline V gene has CDR1 KGHSH and CDR2 LQKENI. The CDR3 has 13 amino acids. The germline V and J ends were trimmed by 3 bases and 7 bases, with 13 bases remaining between them.

The CDR3 DNA sequence: TGTGCCAGCAGTTCTCAGGTATTGGCAAATGGCTACACCTTC. It codes for CASSSQVLANGYTF. The chain is built from TRBV12-3 or TRBV12-4 and TRBJ1-2; no definite D call. V lost 4 bases, J lost 6 bases, and 15 bases lay in between. CDR3 length equals 14 residues.